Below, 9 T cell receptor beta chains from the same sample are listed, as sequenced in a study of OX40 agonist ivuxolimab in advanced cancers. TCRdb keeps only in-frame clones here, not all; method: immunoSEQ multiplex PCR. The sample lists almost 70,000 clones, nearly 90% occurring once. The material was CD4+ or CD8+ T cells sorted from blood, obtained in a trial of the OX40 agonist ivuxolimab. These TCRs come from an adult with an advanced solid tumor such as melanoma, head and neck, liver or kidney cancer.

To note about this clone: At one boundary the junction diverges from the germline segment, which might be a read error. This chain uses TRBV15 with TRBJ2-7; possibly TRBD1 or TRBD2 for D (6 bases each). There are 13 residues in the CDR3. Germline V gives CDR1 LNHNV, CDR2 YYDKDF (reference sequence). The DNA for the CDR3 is TGTGCCACCAGCAGAGATTTGGGGGGCCTGGAGGATTTC. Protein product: CATSRDLGGLEDF.

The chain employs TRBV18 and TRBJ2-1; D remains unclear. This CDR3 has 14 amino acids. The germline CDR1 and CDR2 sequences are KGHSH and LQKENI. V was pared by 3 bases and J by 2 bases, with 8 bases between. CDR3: CASSPRAAYNEQFF. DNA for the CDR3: TGTGCCAGCTCACCCCGGGCAGCCTACAATGAGCAGTTCTTC.

The CDR3 is CATVGRRRHYGYTF. The CDR3 coding sequence is TGTGCCACCGTCGGGAGGAGACGGCACTATGGCTACACCTTC. The V call is TRBV7-9, the J call TRBJ1-2, with unresolved D. CDR1 is SEHNR and CDR2 is FQNEAQ in the germline V gene (reference sequence). V dropped 10 bases and J dropped 3 bases, with 18 bases sitting between them. The CDR3 length is 14 residues.

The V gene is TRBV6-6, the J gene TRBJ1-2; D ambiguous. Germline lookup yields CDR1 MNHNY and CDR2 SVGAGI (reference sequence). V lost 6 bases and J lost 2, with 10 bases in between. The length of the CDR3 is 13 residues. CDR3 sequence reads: CASRQEINYGYTF. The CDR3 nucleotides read TGTGCCAGCAGACAAGAAATAAACTATGGCTACACCTTC.

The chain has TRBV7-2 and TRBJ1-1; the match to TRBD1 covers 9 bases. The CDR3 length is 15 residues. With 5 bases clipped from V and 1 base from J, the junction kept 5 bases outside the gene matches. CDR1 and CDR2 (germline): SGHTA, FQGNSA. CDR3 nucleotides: TGTGCCAGCAGCCCGGGACAGGGCGGGAACACTGAAGCTTTCTTT. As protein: CASSPGQGGNTEAFF.

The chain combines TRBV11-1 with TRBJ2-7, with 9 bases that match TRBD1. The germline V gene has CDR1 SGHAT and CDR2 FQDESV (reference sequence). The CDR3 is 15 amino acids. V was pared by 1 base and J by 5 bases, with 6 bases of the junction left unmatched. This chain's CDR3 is CASSLEYRGQNEQYF. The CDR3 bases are TGTGCCAGCAGCTTAGAGTACAGGGGGCAAAACGAGCAGTACTTC.

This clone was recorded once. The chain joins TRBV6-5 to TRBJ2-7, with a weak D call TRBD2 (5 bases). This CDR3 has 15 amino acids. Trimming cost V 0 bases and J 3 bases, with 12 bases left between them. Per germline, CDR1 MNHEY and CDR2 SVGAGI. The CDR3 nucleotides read TGTGCCAGCAGTTACTCGATTAGCGAAGGCTACGAGCAGTACTTC. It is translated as CASSYSISEGYEQYF.

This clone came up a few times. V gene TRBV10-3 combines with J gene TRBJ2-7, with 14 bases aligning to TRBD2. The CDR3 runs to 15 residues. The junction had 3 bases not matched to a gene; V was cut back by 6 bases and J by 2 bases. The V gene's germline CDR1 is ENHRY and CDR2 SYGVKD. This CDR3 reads CAISQTSGRAYEQYF. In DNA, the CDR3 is TGTGCCATCAGCCAGACTAGCGGGAGGGCCTACGAGCAGTACTTC.

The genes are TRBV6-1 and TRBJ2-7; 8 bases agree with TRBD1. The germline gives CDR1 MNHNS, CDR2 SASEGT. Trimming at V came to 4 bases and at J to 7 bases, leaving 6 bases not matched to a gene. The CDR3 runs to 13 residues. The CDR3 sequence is CASSADRVGEQYF. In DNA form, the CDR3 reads TGTGCCAGCAGTGCGGACAGGGTGGGGGAGCAGTACTTC.